One sample yielded the 18 T cell receptor beta chains listed below, sequenced in a study of T cell clones after liver transplantation (dated by TCRdb to 2018 to 2020). The library was built by means of the immunoSEQ multiplex PCR assay. Not all clones reach the TCRdb copy of this immuneACCESS table, which keeps in-frame sequences only. Checked studies attribute under half of the gap to unresolved V genes and leave the rest unexplained. The sample has around 76,000 clones on record, about 80% of them singletons. The ten biggest clones cover roughly 0.87% of the sample. Sequenced here: CD4+ T cells from blood, sampled 12 months after liver transplant. The origin of the receptors is a human patient who received a liver transplant. Following a transplant, a fraction of the T cells may be traceable to the graft donor.

The V and J genes are TRBV7-2 and TRBJ2-5; 8 bases agree with TRBD2. The CDR3 extends over 16 amino acids. Per germline, CDR1 SGHTA and CDR2 FQGNSA. With 2 bases clipped from V and 4 bases from J, the junction kept 9 bases outside the gene matches. CDR3 residues: CASSLRGAGVAETQYF. As DNA, the CDR3 is TGTGCCAGCAGCTTACGAGGAGCGGGAGTTGCAGAGACCCAGTACTTC.

In this sample, this clone turned up once. This chain joins TRBV27 and TRBJ2-7, with 7 bases identical to TRBD1. V shed 4 bases, J shed 1 base, and the junction held 4 bases outside the gene matches. This CDR3 spans 14 amino acids. Germline assignment: CDR1 MNHEY and CDR2 SMNVEV (reference sequence). The CDR3 DNA reads TGTGCCAGCAGTTACAGGGGTGGATCCTACGAGCAGTACTTC. Residues: CASSYRGGSYEQYF.

The table lists this clone with a count of one. The chain is built from TRBV30 and TRBJ2-1; 9 nucleotides align to TRBD2. CDR3 length: 15 residues. The germline gives CDR1 GTSNPN, CDR2 SVGIG (reference sequence). Trimming removed 2 bases from V and 8 bases from J; junction bases left unmatched: 10. CDR3 coding DNA: TGTGCCTGGAGTTGGGCGGCTAGCGGGATGGATGAGCAGTTCTTC. Translated, it gives CAWSWAASGMDEQFF.

The V and J genes are TRBV7-2 and TRBJ2-2; 8 bases agree with TRBD1. This CDR3 is built from 16 residues. The junction had 13 bases not matched to a gene; V was cut back by 6 bases and J by 7 bases. Looked up from germline, CDR1 is SGHTA and CDR2 is FQGNSA. CDR3 bases: TGTGCCAGCAGAACCGGGACAGGTTTGGTTGGCGGGGAGCTGTTTTTT. Translating gives CASRTGTGLVGGELFF. Drawing the rest from reference TRBV7-2 and TRBJ2-2, the complete variable domain is GAGVSQSPSNKVTEKGKDVELRCDPISGHTALYWYRQSLGQGLEFLIYFQGNSAPDKSGLPSDRFSAERTGGSVSTLTIQRTQQEDSAVYLCASRTGTGLVGGELFFGEGSRLTVL.

J is TRBJ2-7 and V is TRBV4-3; the D gene is possibly TRBD2 (7 bases). V was trimmed by 4 bases and J by 6 bases, leaving 16 bases between them. Germline CDR1 is LGHNA and CDR2 is YSLEER. CDR3 size: 14 residues. CDR3 region: CASSPGAGVGEQYF. The CDR3 DNA reads as TGCGCCAGCAGCCCAGGGGCGGGAGTTGGCGAGCAGTACTTC.

The rearrangement links TRBV19 to TRBJ2-3, with D perhaps matching TRBD2 (6 bases). The V end lost 7 bases, the J end lost 0 bases, and 14 bases lay between the germline ends. There are 15 residues in the CDR3. CDR1 and CDR2 from the germline V gene are LNHDA and SQIVND (reference sequence). CDR3 nucleotide sequence: TGTGCCAGTACCCTAGCGATTGCTAGCACAGATACGCAGTATTTT. Protein: CASTLAIASTDTQYF.

This chain uses TRBV5-6 with TRBJ2-2; 11 bases fit TRBD2. There are 18 residues in the CDR3. Germline V gene lookup returns CDR1 SGHDT and CDR2 YYEEEE. The V segment lost 1 base and the J segment 5 bases; nucleotides outside the gene matches: 10. This CDR3 reads CASSLPTSGNMWTGELFF. DNA of the CDR3: TGTGCCAGCAGCTTGCCGACTAGCGGGAATATGTGGACCGGGGAGCTGTTTTTT.

The chain couples TRBV7-2 to TRBJ2-1; the match to TRBD1 covers 12 bases. Trimming cost V 4 bases and J 6 bases; bases outside gene matches: 4. Germline lookup yields CDR1 SGHTA and CDR2 FQGNSA. This CDR3 contains 15 residues. CDR3 residues: CASSSRDRGLNEQFF. CDR3 in DNA: TGTGCCAGCAGCTCCCGGGACAGGGGGCTCAATGAGCAGTTCTTC.

This chain joins TRBV6-6 and TRBJ2-7; no reliable D call. The CDR3 is 13 amino acids. The germline CDR1 and CDR2 sequences are MNHNY and SVGAGI (reference sequence). V lost 4 bases and J lost 0, with 7 bases in between. The CDR3 DNA is TGTGCCAGCAGTTGGGTGAGCTCCTACGAGCAGTACTTC. Amino acids: CASSWVSSYEQYF.

The V call is TRBV11-2, the J call TRBJ2-5, with a possible D match to TRBD1 (6 bases). Between the trimmed V and J ends, which lost 3 bases and 0 bases, there was a span of 11 bases. The CDR3 totals 15 residues. Germline V gene lookup returns CDR1 SGHAT and CDR2 FQNNGV. CDR3 nucleotides: TGTGCCAGCAGCTTCTCGGACAGTAACCAAGAGACCCAGTACTTC. Amino acid sequence: CASSFSDSNQETQYF.

This clone turned up a few times. CDR3 nucleotide sequence: TGCGCCAGCAGTTCTACAGGTACTGGAAACACCATATATTTT. Protein sequence: CASSSTGTGNTIYF. The chain carries TRBV5-1 and TRBJ1-3, with D perhaps TRBD1 (5 bases). Trimming removed 5 bases from V and 2 bases from J, with 11 bases in between. The CDR3 covers 14 residues. The V gene's germline CDR1 is SGHRS and CDR2 YFSETQ.

This chain connects TRBV14 to TRBJ2-1; D remains ambiguous. Trimming left V 4 bases short and J 3 bases short, with 10 bases between. Germline V gene lookup returns CDR1 SGHDN and CDR2 FVKESK. CDR3 length equals 14 residues. CDR3 in DNA: TGTGCCAGCAGCCCCGGAATGAACTACAATGAGCAGTTCTTC. Translated, it gives CASSPGMNYNEQFF.

The V and J genes are TRBV9 and TRBJ1-4; D uncertain. Trimming took 4 bases from V and 4 from J, leaving 17 bases between them. CDR1 and CDR2 from the germline V gene are SGDLS and YYNGEE. The CDR3 sequence is 16 residues long. The CDR3 region is CASSPLLAVGNEKLFF. CDR3 DNA sequence: TGTGCCAGCAGCCCCCTTCTGGCAGTGGGTAATGAAAAACTGTTTTTT.

The rearrangement uses TRBV15 and TRBJ2-5; D ambiguous. This CDR3 has 14 amino acids. Germline-derived CDR1 and CDR2 are LNHNV and YYDKDF (reference sequence). V dropped 0 bases and J dropped 4 bases, with 9 bases sitting between them. The CDR3 nucleotides are TGTGCCACCAGCAGAGATCCGCGTCGAGAGACCCAGTACTTC. It yields the protein CATSRDPRRETQYF.

This clone came up a few times. The chain is built from TRBV18 and TRBJ2-7; 8 bases match TRBD2. J was trimmed by 3 bases and V by 6 bases; bases with no gene match: 13. The germline V gene encodes CDR1 KGHSH and CDR2 LQKENI. The CDR3 is 16 amino acids. The CDR3: CASSTIPTSGVYEQYF. Here the CDR3 DNA reads TGTGCCAGCTCGACCATCCCAACTAGCGGAGTCTACGAGCAGTACTTC.

This chain links TRBV2 with TRBJ1-5, with D possibly TRBD1 on 6 matching bases. The CDR3 is made up of 15 amino acids. Germline V gives CDR1 SNHLY, CDR2 FYNNEI. V dropped 6 bases and J dropped 1 base, with 13 bases sitting between them. CDR3 DNA sequence: TGTGCCAGCAGCCGTTGGGGGCTGAGCAATCAGCCCCAGCATTTT. Translating gives CASSRWGLSNQPQHF.

The rearrangement joins TRBV18 to TRBJ2-1; D might be TRBD1 (6 bases). CDR3 size: 14 residues. V was shortened by 5 bases and J by 4 bases, with 12 bases between the two germline ends. The germline CDR1 and CDR2 sequences are KGHSH and LQKENI. The chain's CDR3 is CASSSQGSYNEQFF. The CDR3 DNA reads as TGTGCCAGCTCATCACAGGGTTCGTACAATGAGCAGTTCTTC.

The V and J genes are TRBV11-2 and TRBJ2-7, with D perhaps matching TRBD1 (6 bases). This CDR3 contains 14 residues. V was clipped by 5 bases and J by 3 bases, with 14 bases between them. Looked up from germline, CDR1 is SGHAT and CDR2 is FQNNGV. The DNA of the CDR3 is TGTGCCAGCAGCCATTGGGACACTCACTACGAGCAGTACTTC. Amino acids: CASSHWDTHYEQYF.